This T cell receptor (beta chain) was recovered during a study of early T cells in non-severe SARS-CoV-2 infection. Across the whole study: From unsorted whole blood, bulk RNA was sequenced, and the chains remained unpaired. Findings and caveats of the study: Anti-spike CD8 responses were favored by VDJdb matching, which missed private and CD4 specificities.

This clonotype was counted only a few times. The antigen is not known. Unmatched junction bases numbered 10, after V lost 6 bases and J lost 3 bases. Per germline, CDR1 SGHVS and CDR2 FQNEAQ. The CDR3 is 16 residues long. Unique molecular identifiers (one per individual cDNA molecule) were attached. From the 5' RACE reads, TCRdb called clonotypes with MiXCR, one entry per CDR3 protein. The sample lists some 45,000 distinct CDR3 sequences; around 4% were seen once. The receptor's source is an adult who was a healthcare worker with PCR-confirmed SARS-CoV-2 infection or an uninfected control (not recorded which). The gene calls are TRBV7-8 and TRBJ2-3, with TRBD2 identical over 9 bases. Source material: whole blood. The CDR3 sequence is CASSLIAGAETDTQYF. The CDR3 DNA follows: TGTGCCAGCAGTCTTATAGCGGGAGCGGAAACAGATACGCAGTATTTT.